These 20 T cell receptor beta chains share one sample of origin, sequenced in a study of blood T cell repertoires in COVID-19. The assay was immunoSEQ multiplex PCR, and TCRdb's table has in-frame clones only and misses some. This table has about 73,000 clones, 80% to 85% appearing once. The sequenced sample was peripheral blood. These receptors came from a woman in her fifties or sixties with acute or convalescent COVID-19.

This clone has just one count. This chain connects TRBV6-5 to TRBJ1-2, with D uncertain. The CDR3 has 12 amino acids. The germline V gene has CDR1 MNHEY and CDR2 SVGAGI. Trimming pared 8 bases from V and 2 bases from J, leaving 9 bases between. The CDR3 DNA follows: TGTGCCAGCGCGGGAAACAACTATGGCTACACCTTC. Translation: CASAGNNYGYTF.

The rearrangement uses TRBV6-5 and TRBJ1-5; tentative D call: TRBD1 (5 bases). The CDR3 spans 14 residues. Germline V CDR1 and CDR2: MNHEY, SVGAGI. V lost 5 bases and J lost 2, with 10 bases in between. CDR3 amino acids: CASSSDRGNQPQHF. DNA for the CDR3: TGTGCCAGCAGTAGCGACAGAGGCAATCAGCCCCAGCATTTT.

The chain employs TRBV28 and TRBJ1-1, with D possibly TRBD1 on 6 matching bases. The CDR3 is 11 residues long. Germline lookup yields CDR1 MDHEN and CDR2 SYDVKM. Deletions cut 6 bases from V and 10 bases from J, with 12 bases between. CDR3 amino acids: CASRSTGRAFF. The DNA of the CDR3 is TGTGCCAGCAGATCGACAGGCCGAGCTTTCTTT.

J is TRBJ1-3 and V is TRBV21-1; TRBD1, the table's D call, lacks a check against the DNA. TRBV21-1 is deemed a pseudogene. The CDR3 has 16 amino acids. CDR3 coding DNA: TGTGCCAGCAGCAAAAAGCAGGGGCTCTCTGGAAACACCATATATTTT. This encodes CASSKKQGLSGNTIYF.

This clone was found once. The chain carries TRBV6-5 and TRBJ1-2; 8 bases match TRBD1. Germline V gene lookup returns CDR1 MNHEY and CDR2 SVGAGI. The CDR3 loop spans 15 amino acids. V shed 6 bases, J shed 5 bases, and the junction held 11 bases outside the gene matches. The chain's CDR3 is CASSPYDRGGYGYTF. The CDR3 DNA is TGTGCCAGCAGCCCCTACGACAGGGGAGGGTATGGCTACACCTTC.

The CDR3 is CASSSGHTWVGGSPLHF. The DNA for the CDR3 is TGTGCCAGCAGCTCCGGGCACACTTGGGTCGGGGGGTCACCCCTCCACTTT. The V gene is TRBV11-3, the J gene TRBJ1-6; possibly TRBD1 for D (5 bases). Germline CDR1 reads SGHNT; CDR2 reads YENEEA. The CDR3 is made up of 17 amino acids. The ends were cut back, 4 bases at V and 10 bases at J, with 23 bases in the middle.

This clone was recorded only once. CDR3 coding DNA: TGTGCCAGCAGCCCCCCTGGGAGGGGACTAGCGGACATAACCCAGTACTTC. Residues: CASSPPGRGLADITQYF. The V and J genes are TRBV9 and TRBJ2-5, with 11 bases identical to TRBD2. Trimming took 4 bases from V and 8 from J; bases not matched to a gene: 16. The length of the CDR3 is 17 residues. CDR1 and CDR2 (germline): SGDLS, YYNGEE.

The chain employs TRBV24-1 and TRBJ2-3, with 10 bases that match TRBD2. CDR3 length: 16 residues. Germline assignment: CDR1 KGHDR and CDR2 SFDVKD. V shed 9 bases and J 1 base; nucleotides not matched to a gene: 9. The CDR3 DNA reads as TGTGCCACCGCGAGAGCGGGGGGGCTTGGCACAGATACGCAGTATTTT. This encodes CATARAGGLGTDTQYF.

The chain couples TRBV2 to TRBJ2-7, with D hard to call. The germline gives CDR1 SNHLY, CDR2 FYNNEI. CDR3 length: 13 amino acids. V was cut by 6 bases and J by 4 bases, with 13 bases left in between. Here the CDR3 DNA reads TGTGCCAGCAGCTACAGTCTACAGTACGAGCAGTACTTC. Amino acid sequence: CASSYSLQYEQYF.

V is TRBV4-2 and J is TRBJ1-5, with 7 bases lining up with TRBD1. V was clipped by 1 base and J by 4 bases; unmatched bases: 7. This CDR3 spans 16 amino acids. Germline CDR1 LGHNA, CDR2 YNFKEQ. The CDR3 is CASSQVSGRGNQPQHF. Written as DNA, the CDR3 is TGTGCCAGCAGCCAAGTTTCGGGCAGGGGGAATCAGCCCCAGCATTTT.

The chain recombines TRBV4-2 with TRBJ2-1; a possible D gene is TRBD2 (6 bases). The germline V gene encodes CDR1 LGHNA and CDR2 YNFKEQ. The CDR3 contains 16 residues. V dropped 2 bases and J dropped 3 bases, with 14 bases sitting between them. The DNA for the CDR3 is TGTGCCAGCAGCCAATCGACTAGAACCTACTACAATGAGCAGTTCTTC. It is translated as CASSQSTRTYYNEQFF.

The chain couples TRBV4-2 to TRBJ1-6, with TRBD1 identical over 7 bases. V gave up 4 bases and J gave up 7 bases; unmatched junction bases: 7. The CDR3 contains 15 residues. The germline gives CDR1 LGHNA, CDR2 YNFKEQ. DNA for the CDR3: TGTGCCAGCAGCCCTCTGGTGGGACAGAATTCACCCCTCCACTTT. Amino acid sequence: CASSPLVGQNSPLHF.

This clone was seen more than once but under ten times. The sample holds other DNA sequences that translate to the same CDR3. The V and J genes are TRBV28 and TRBJ1-4; D gene ambiguous. CDR1 MDHEN and CDR2 SYDVKM come from the germline V gene. The CDR3 is 14 amino acids. V was pared by 2 bases and J by 3 bases, with 7 bases between. The CDR3 region is CASSLTGPNEKLFF. The CDR3 DNA follows: TGTGCCAGCAGTTTAACGGGTCCTAATGAAAAACTGTTTTTT.

This clone was recorded once. Because the CDR3 is missing its conserved closing phenylalanine or tryptophan, this is likely a read error. Because the CDR3's place on the DNA is in doubt, the DNA is left out and the CDR3 is given as listed by TCRdb. This sequence joins TRBV2 and TRBJ2-4; the table gives TRBD1 as D, unverified against the DNA. 11 amino acids form the CDR3, both terminal residues included. From germline, CDR1 is SNHLY and CDR2 FYNNEI. CDR3 protein: CASTVNRGRVV.

The chain has TRBV7-8 and TRBJ2-7; D is possibly TRBD1 (5 bases). The germline V gene has CDR1 SGHVS and CDR2 FQNEAQ. V was cut by 4 bases and J by 7 bases, with 14 bases left in between. The CDR3 spans 13 residues. CDR3 DNA: TGTGCCAGCAGCTCAGACAGCCTAGGGGAGCAGTACTTC. The encoded protein is CASSSDSLGEQYF.

The chain has TRBV2 and TRBJ1-2, with TRBD1 as a possible D gene (5 bases). This CDR3 contains 16 residues. V shed 4 bases and J shed 0 bases, with 15 bases lying between them. CDR1 SNHLY and CDR2 FYNNEI come from the germline V gene. The CDR3 sequence is CASSGTAGRPNYGYTF. Here the CDR3 DNA reads TGTGCCAGCAGTGGAACAGCGGGACGGCCTAACTATGGCTACACCTTC.

This chain joins TRBV5-1 and TRBJ1-1; possible D gene TRBD1, 5 bases. V dropped 2 bases and J dropped 6 bases, with 23 bases sitting between them. The CDR3 length is 17 residues. Germline assignment: CDR1 SGHRS and CDR2 YFSETQ. The CDR3 is CASSFGRQTRPGAEAFF. CDR3 bases: TGCGCCAGCAGCTTCGGGAGGCAGACCCGTCCGGGGGCTGAAGCTTTCTTT.

This rearrangement joins TRBV4-2 to TRBJ1-1; D is ambiguous. The CDR3 contains 14 residues. V was cut by 0 bases and J by 2 bases, with 7 bases left in between. Germline CDR1 LGHNA, CDR2 YNFKEQ. In DNA form, the CDR3 reads TGTGCCAGCAGCCAAGATCGGTTTAACACTGAAGCTTTCTTT. Residues: CASSQDRFNTEAFF.

The chain recombines TRBV5-1 with TRBJ1-6; D is ambiguous. Trimming pared 2 bases from V and 7 bases from J, leaving 16 bases between. The CDR3 extends over 16 amino acids. CDR1 SGHRS and CDR2 YFSETQ come from the germline V gene. Here the CDR3 DNA reads TGCGCCAGCAGCTTTGGGGATGTAACGGGGAATTCACCCCTCCACTTT. As protein: CASSFGDVTGNSPLHF.

The chain combines TRBV4-1 with TRBJ1-4, with D possibly matching TRBD1 (5 bases). The CDR3 spans 14 residues. V lost 4 bases to trimming and J lost 4 bases, with 10 bases between them. The germline V gene encodes CDR1 MGHRA and CDR2 YSYEKL. In nucleotides, the CDR3 is TGCGCCAGCAGCCCTGACGGGGGTAATGAAAAACTGTTTTTT. Translation: CASSPDGGNEKLFF.